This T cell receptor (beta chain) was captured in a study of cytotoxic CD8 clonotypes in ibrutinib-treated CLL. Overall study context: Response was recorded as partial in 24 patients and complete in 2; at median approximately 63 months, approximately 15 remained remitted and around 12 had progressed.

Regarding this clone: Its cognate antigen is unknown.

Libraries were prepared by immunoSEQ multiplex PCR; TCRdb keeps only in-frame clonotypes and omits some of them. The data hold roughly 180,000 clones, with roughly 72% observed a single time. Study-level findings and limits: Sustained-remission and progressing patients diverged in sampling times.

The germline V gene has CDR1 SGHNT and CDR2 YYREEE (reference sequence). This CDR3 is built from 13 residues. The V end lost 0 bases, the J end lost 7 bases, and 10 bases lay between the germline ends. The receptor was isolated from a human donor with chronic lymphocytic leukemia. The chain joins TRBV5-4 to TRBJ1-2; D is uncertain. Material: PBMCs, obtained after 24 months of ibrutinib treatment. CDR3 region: CASSLDVTFGYTF. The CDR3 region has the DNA TGTGCCAGCAGCTTGGATGTAACCTTTGGCTACACCTTC.